This entry concerns a single T cell receptor (beta chain). The antigen it binds to is not known. No base quality information exists; no much larger clone differs at one position. The immunoSEQ kit was used, according to the manufacturer's recommendations, to generate TCR beta libraries from genomic DNA. To prepare libraries, a first multiplex PCR with proprietary primers was run, followed by a second PCR that added unique barcodes, and a bead cleanup was done after each round. A kit-provided positive control reaction and a negative control reaction were included in every sample batch. The final libraries underwent checking on an Agilent 4200 TapeStation D1000 ScreenTape, volumetric pooling, and quantification by qPCR. Sequencing was performed on an Illumina NextSeq500 using a MidOutput 150-cycle cartridge, with 156 Read1 cycles, 15 Index1 cycles, and the kit custom primers. The pooled library was loaded at 0.75 to 1 pM, with a roughly 18% PhiX control spiked in. Per the source publication's procedure: The vendor-processed data were analyzed in R, and a clonotype was defined as all T cells that share the same CDR3 nucleotide sequence. In the clone abundance analyses, frequencies were normalized to the 10,000 most abundant clones in each sample. Public T cell clones, which averaged fewer than five per sample, were excluded before analysis. Tumor-enriched and baseline blood-enriched clonotypes were defined by at least a 32-fold difference in abundance between compartments. A beta-binomial differential abundance model was used to identify clonotypes that expanded or contracted between blood time points. Similarity between tumor and blood repertoires was quantified using the Baroni-Urbani and Buser coefficient, and groups were compared with two-tailed Wilcoxon tests in R. Drawn from immuneACCESS, this table holds only the in-frame rearrangements with V and J called that TCRdb kept. Clones are partly lost; checked studies trace under half to an unresolved V gene and leave the rest unexplained. V and J calls and clone size are as listed in that table; D and trimming were resolved from the DNA. The sample data list about 91,000 clones, and 65% to 85% of these were observed just once. More than 5.5% of the sample is held by the ten biggest clonotypes.

CDR1 is given as MNHEY and CDR2 as SMNVEV, both from the germline V gene (reference sequence). V has 5 bases trimmed and J has 0 bases trimmed; junction bases matching no gene number 17. The CDR3 spans 19 residues, from the cysteine through the phenylalanine. Of the read, only the CDR3 DNA is kept; its 57 bases are in frame from base 1. This sample is part of a study of radiation and T cells in renal cell carcinoma (dated by TCRdb to between 2020 and 2021). Context from the whole study: The samples were obtained from a clinical trial, where primary renal cell carcinomas were treated with 15 Gy stereotactic body radiation therapy and then removed by nephrectomy 4 weeks afterward. TCR beta sequencing covered approximately 50 samples in total, comprising approximately 25 tumors and roughly 27 peripheral blood samples. Across all 53 samples, 4,016,671 unique CDR3 nucleotide sequences, encoding approximately 2.5 million unique CDR3 amino acid sequences, were identified. Results the study describes overall, beyond this receptor: Tracking of blood repertoire dynamics stopped at roughly four weeks after treatment, with no follow-up past that point. The single-armed trial design could not address effects of radiation dose or scheduling on the TCR repertoire. Because no pretreatment tumor biopsies were available, whether clonotypes were present in the tumor at baseline could not be determined. An increase in top tumor clonotypes in blood was observed from baseline to 2 weeks post-radiation, followed by contraction by 4 weeks, which was taken to suggest transient expansion of tumor-resident clones.

The sample's time point label is to be understood as: baseline pretreatment blood. This sample's treatment or condition label indicates: 15 Gy SBRT to primary tumor, nephrectomy 4 weeks later. To follow tumor-enriched clonotypes, serial peripheral blood was collected from radiation-treated patients at baseline and at 2 weeks and 4 weeks after SBRT. Every patient's renal cell carcinoma showed clear cell pathology. Genomic DNA for TCR sequencing was prepared using the QIAamp DNA Blood Mini Kit (Qiagen). The analyses included only samples that passed all quality control checks. The sequence came from a man between 60 and 75 years old with renal cell carcinoma. Specimen: blood, collected from a patient whose treatment included radiotherapy and nephrectomy. Recombination linked TRBV27 to TRBJ2-7; 9 middle bases align to TRBD2. The CDR3 corresponds to CASSLPLAGRHGSSYEQYF. The bases are TGTGCCAGCAGTCTACCACTAGCGGGCCGGCACGGCAGCTCCTACGAGCAGTACTTC.